This entry describes one T cell receptor beta chain. Its antigen is unknown. Every sample yielded at least 6.5 million isolated PBMCs. This sample stems from a study of blood T cells in healthy people across ages. Study-wide findings and caveats: Diversity estimates drawn from one million T cells were deemed underestimates.

Germline V gene data show CDR1 as SGHAT and CDR2 as FQDESV (reference sequence). Trimming took off 6 bases at V and 2 bases at J, with 27 bases between the two ends. The CDR3 extends over 19 amino acids. With a J-beta primer mix and a sample-barcoded 5' primer, a second PCR ran 7 to 11 cycles. TCRdb reprocessed the 5' RACE reads with MiXCR, giving one entry per CDR3 protein. The table has over 1,300,000 distinct CDR3 sequences, around 55% seen once. The sequence was collected from a man aged 18 to 30 in good health. This chain connects TRBV11-1 to TRBJ2-3; TRBD2 might be the D (5 bases). Sequencing input: blood. CDR3 nucleotides: TGTGCCAGCAGACCCTCCTGGGGTTCGAGTAGCGAAATCACAGATACGCAGTATTTT. Translation gives CASRPSWGSSSEITDTQYF.